This entry lists 23 T cell receptor beta chains sequenced from one sample in a study of blood T cell repertoires in COVID-19. Libraries were prepared by immunoSEQ multiplex PCR; TCRdb keeps only in-frame clonotypes and omits some of them. The sample holds some 510,000 clones, roughly 90% seen once. The sequencing input was PBMCs or T cells enriched from blood (not recorded which). These receptor sequences come from a woman in her 40s who had recovered from COVID-19.

The chain has TRBV5-1 and TRBJ2-7; 9 bases are a match to TRBD2. Per the germline V gene, CDR1 is SGHRS and CDR2 is YFSETQ. V shed 4 bases, J shed 2 bases, and the junction held 7 bases outside the gene matches. This CDR3 comprises 15 residues. In DNA, the CDR3 is TGCGCCAGCAGCACGTCCGGGACTAGCACCTACGAGCAGTACTTC. Residues: CASSTSGTSTYEQYF.

The CDR3 DNA reads TGTGCCAGCAACTCCGGGAACACCGGGGAGCTGTTTTTT. Encoded protein: CASNSGNTGELFF. This chain joins TRBV12-3 or TRBV12-4 and TRBJ2-2, with no clear D. The CDR3 sequence is 13 residues long. Trimming took off 7 bases at V and 1 base at J, with 7 bases between the two ends.

CDR3 coding DNA: TGTGCCAGCAGCCCAGCCGCAGGGGTGGGGGAAAAACTGTTTTTT. It codes for CASSPAAGVGEKLFF. The J gene is TRBJ1-4, the V gene TRBV5-5, with D maybe TRBD1 (6 bases). V was clipped by 4 bases and J by 8 bases, with 18 bases between them. The CDR3 length is 15 residues. Germline CDR1 reads SGHKS; CDR2 reads YYEKEE (reference sequence).

The V call is TRBV11-3, the J call TRBJ2-3, with a possible D match to TRBD1 (7 bases). This CDR3 spans 16 amino acids. CDR1 and CDR2 (germline): SGHNT, YENEEA. With 4 bases removed from V and 2 bases from J, the gap between germline ends came to 16 bases. The CDR3 loop reads CASSWDFRGPTDTQYF. The CDR3 coding sequence is TGTGCCAGCAGCTGGGACTTTAGGGGGCCCACAGATACGCAGTATTTT.

The chain carries TRBV10-3 and TRBJ1-5; 7 positions agree with TRBD1. After removal of 4 bases from V and 7 bases from J, the junction contained 4 bases not matched to a gene. This CDR3 is built from 13 residues. Germline V gives CDR1 ENHRY, CDR2 SYGVKD. CDR3 in amino acids: CAISGQGDQPQHF. DNA for the CDR3: TGTGCCATCAGTGGACAGGGAGACCAGCCCCAGCATTTT.

This chain links TRBV21-1 with TRBJ2-7; the table gives TRBD1 as D, unverified against the DNA. TRBV21-1 is an annotated pseudogene. The CDR3 is 14 amino acids. CDR3 region: CASSEWTVSYEQYF. CDR3 in DNA: TGTGCCAGCAGCGAATGGACAGTCTCCTACGAGCAGTACTTC.

This chain connects TRBV7-9 to TRBJ2-1; no definite D call. The CDR3 sequence is 13 residues long. Between the trimmed V and J ends, which lost 1 base and 8 bases, there was a span of 9 bases. Germline CDR1 SEHNR, CDR2 FQNEAQ (reference sequence). CDR3 residues: CASSLERSDEQFF. CDR3 in DNA: TGTGCCAGCAGCTTAGAACGGTCGGATGAGCAGTTCTTC.

The chain couples TRBV14 to TRBJ2-7, with a tentative D call TRBD2 (7 bases). The CDR3 loop spans 14 amino acids. Trimming stripped 4 bases from V and 6 bases from J, with 16 bases between. Germline lookup yields CDR1 SGHDN and CDR2 FVKESK. The CDR3 nucleotides read TGTGCCAGCAGCCTTCGGGGGGCGGGTAGCGAGCAGTACTTC. Translated, it gives CASSLRGAGSEQYF.

This chain joins TRBV5-1 and TRBJ2-7, with D perhaps TRBD2 (6 bases). The V end lost 3 bases, the J end lost 3 bases, and 16 bases lay between the germline ends. The germline V gene encodes CDR1 SGHRS and CDR2 YFSETQ. This CDR3 comprises 15 residues. CDR3 region: CASSSYPLDYYEQYF. The CDR3 nucleotides read TGCGCCAGCAGCTCCTACCCTTTGGACTACTACGAGCAGTACTTC.

The rearrangement uses TRBV19 and TRBJ1-2; D uncertain. Germline V gene data show CDR1 as LNHDA and CDR2 as SQIVND (reference sequence). CDR3 length: 14 amino acids. Trimming took 2 bases from V and 5 from J, leaving 12 bases between them. CDR3 nucleotides: TGTGCCAGTAGTATAAGGTACGGAGTATATGGCTACACCTTC. Its translation: CASSIRYGVYGYTF.

The chain has TRBV7-9 and TRBJ1-1, with 7 bases that match TRBD1. The CDR3 covers 13 residues. The junction had 6 bases not matched to a gene; V was cut back by 7 bases and J by 4 bases. Germline assignment: CDR1 SEHNR and CDR2 FQNEAQ (reference sequence). The CDR3 loop is CASKDRVATEAFF. The CDR3 DNA reads as TGTGCCAGCAAAGACAGGGTGGCCACTGAAGCTTTCTTT.

The chain is built from TRBV28 and TRBJ2-3; TRBD2 agrees at 11 bases. V lost 1 base to trimming and J lost 1 base; unmatched junction nucleotides: 4. The CDR3 spans 17 residues. From germline, CDR1 is MDHEN and CDR2 SYDVKM. The CDR3 DNA follows: TGTGCCAGCAGTTTATATGGTAGCGGGAGGGGCACAGATACGCAGTATTTT. This sequence encodes CASSLYGSGRGTDTQYF.

This chain joins TRBV10-2 and TRBJ2-1; possible D gene TRBD2, 6 bases. The CDR3 totals 16 residues. V lost 5 bases and J lost 8, with 22 bases in between. Germline values: CDR1 WSHSY, CDR2 SAAADI. DNA for the CDR3: TGCGCCAGCAGTATGGTCCGGGACTCGAGTGTCTATGAGCAGTTCTTC. Encoded protein: CASSMVRDSSVYEQFF.

V is TRBV5-4 and J is TRBJ2-3, with 8 bases matching TRBD1. Unmatched junction bases numbered 9, after V lost 10 bases and J lost 2 bases. Per the germline V gene, CDR1 is SGHNT and CDR2 is YYREEE (reference sequence). The CDR3 extends over 14 amino acids. The CDR3 DNA follows: TGTGCCTCCAGATGGGACAGGAACACAGATACGCAGTATTTT. Translated: CASRWDRNTDTQYF.

This clone is a singleton in its sample. The chain has TRBV5-1 and TRBJ2-1, with 10 bases matching TRBD2. CDR1 and CDR2 (germline): SGHRS, YFSETQ. V shed 0 bases, J shed 7 bases, and the junction held 7 bases outside the gene matches. CDR3 length: 16 residues. The CDR3 DNA reads TGCGCCAGCAGCTTGGCTAGCGGGAGCCTGGGGAATGAGCAGTTCTTC. Amino acid sequence: CASSLASGSLGNEQFF.

The chain uses TRBV11-3 and TRBJ1-2; D call uncertain. V shed 6 bases and J shed 7 bases, with 15 bases lying between them. Germline CDR1 reads SGHNT; CDR2 reads YENEEA. The CDR3 is 13 residues long. CDR3 bases: TGTGCCAGCAGTCCGTATGGGCTATTTGGCTACACCTTC. It is translated as CASSPYGLFGYTF.

The chain recombines TRBV2 with TRBJ2-2; 13 nucleotides match TRBD2. V dropped 6 bases and J dropped 7; count of bases not matched to a gene: 11. The CDR3 is made up of 17 amino acids. In germline, CDR1 is SNHLY, CDR2 FYNNEI. The DNA of the CDR3 is TGTGCCAGCAGGTGGACTAGCGGGAGCCCAACGGGCGGGGAGCTGTTTTTT. Protein: CASRWTSGSPTGGELFF.

This clone was counted a single time. The DNA of the CDR3 is TGTGCCAGCAGCCGGACTGGGATCACAGATACGCAGTATTTT. The encoded protein is CASSRTGITDTQYF. The genes are TRBV7-2 and TRBJ2-3, with D possibly being TRBD2 (5 bases). The CDR3 has 14 amino acids. Germline CDR1 and CDR2: SGHTA and FQGNSA. With 5 bases removed from V and 2 bases from J, the gap between germline ends came to 11 bases.

This clone has just one count. The chain links TRBV4-2 to TRBJ2-1, with D perhaps matching TRBD1 (6 bases). This CDR3 is 17 amino acids long. V was shortened by 0 bases and J by 8 bases, with 20 bases between the two germline ends. The germline V gene has CDR1 LGHNA and CDR2 YNFKEQ. DNA of the CDR3: TGTGCCAGCAGCCAAGATTCCTTCCAGGCGGCAGGGGATGAGCAGTTCTTC. Its translation is CASSQDSFQAAGDEQFF.

The rearrangement uses TRBV19 and TRBJ1-1; D is undetermined. Trimming left V 1 base short and J 7 bases short, with 13 bases between. Per germline, CDR1 LNHDA and CDR2 SQIVND (reference sequence). This CDR3 contains 14 residues. The CDR3 here is CASSIGAGPYEAFF. The CDR3, as DNA: TGTGCCAGTAGTATAGGGGCAGGCCCATATGAAGCTTTCTTT.

The chain uses TRBV7-2 and TRBJ2-1; D not resolved. The CDR3 sequence is 14 residues long. V was clipped by 2 bases and J by 4 bases, with 9 bases between them. Germline CDR1 is SGHTA and CDR2 is FQGNSA. CDR3 loop: CASSLYSEYNEQFF. CDR3 in DNA: TGTGCCAGCAGCTTATACAGTGAATACAATGAGCAGTTCTTC.

This clone occurred once. V is TRBV19 and J is TRBJ2-1; 7 bases are a match to TRBD2. V lost 2 bases and J lost 0; bases outside the gene matches: 1. Germline V lookup: CDR1 LNHDA, CDR2 SQIVND (reference sequence). This CDR3 contains 15 residues. Here the CDR3 DNA reads TGTGCCAGTAGTATACTAGCGGCCTCCTACAATGAGCAGTTCTTC. It is translated as CASSILAASYNEQFF.

The J gene is TRBJ1-5, the V gene TRBV2, with a weak D call TRBD1 (6 bases). Per the germline V gene, CDR1 is SNHLY and CDR2 is FYNNEI. V dropped 5 bases and J dropped 10 bases, with 12 bases sitting between them. This CDR3 is built from 12 residues. The CDR3 bases are TGTGCCAGCAGTCGGGACAACCTACCCCAGCATTTT. This sequence encodes CASSRDNLPQHF.